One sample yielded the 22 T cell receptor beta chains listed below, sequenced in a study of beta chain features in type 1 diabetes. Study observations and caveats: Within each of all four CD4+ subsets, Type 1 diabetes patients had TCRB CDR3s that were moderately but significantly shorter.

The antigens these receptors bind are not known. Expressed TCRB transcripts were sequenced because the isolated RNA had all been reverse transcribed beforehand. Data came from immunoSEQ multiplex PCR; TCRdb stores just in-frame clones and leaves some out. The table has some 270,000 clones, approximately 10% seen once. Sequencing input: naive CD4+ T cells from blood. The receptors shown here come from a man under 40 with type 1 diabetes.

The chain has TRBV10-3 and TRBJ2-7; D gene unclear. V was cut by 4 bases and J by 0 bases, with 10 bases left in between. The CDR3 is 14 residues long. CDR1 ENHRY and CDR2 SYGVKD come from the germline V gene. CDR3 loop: CAISATTVSYEQYF. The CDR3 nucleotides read TGTGCCATCAGTGCTACAACAGTCTCCTACGAGCAGTACTTC.

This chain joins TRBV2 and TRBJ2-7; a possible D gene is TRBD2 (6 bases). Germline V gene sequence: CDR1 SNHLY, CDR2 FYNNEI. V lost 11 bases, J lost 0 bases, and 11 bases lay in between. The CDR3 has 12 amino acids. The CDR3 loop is CAGRGLSYEQYF. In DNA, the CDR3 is TGTGCCGGGCGGGGCCTCTCCTACGAGCAGTACTTC.

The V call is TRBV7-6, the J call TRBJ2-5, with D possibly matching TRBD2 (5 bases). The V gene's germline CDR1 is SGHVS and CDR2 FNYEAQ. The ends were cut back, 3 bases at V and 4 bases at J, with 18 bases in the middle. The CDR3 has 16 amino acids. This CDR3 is CASSFTDSSVGETQYF. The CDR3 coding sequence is TGTGCCAGCAGCTTTACGGACTCCTCGGTGGGAGAGACCCAGTACTTC.

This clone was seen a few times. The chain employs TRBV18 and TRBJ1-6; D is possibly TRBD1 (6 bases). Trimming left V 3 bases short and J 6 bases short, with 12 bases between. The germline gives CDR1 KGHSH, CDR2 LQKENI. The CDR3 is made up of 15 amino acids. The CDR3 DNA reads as TGTGCCAGCTCACCGACAGGAGATGGTAATTCACCCCTCCACTTT. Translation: CASSPTGDGNSPLHF.

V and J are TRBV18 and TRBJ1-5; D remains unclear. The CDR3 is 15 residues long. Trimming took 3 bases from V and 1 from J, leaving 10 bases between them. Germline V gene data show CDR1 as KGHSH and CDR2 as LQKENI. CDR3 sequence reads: CASSPLGASNQPQHF. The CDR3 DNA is TGTGCCAGCTCACCTCTGGGAGCCAGCAATCAGCCCCAGCATTTT. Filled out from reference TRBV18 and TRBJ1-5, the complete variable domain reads NAGVMQNPRHLVRRRGQEARLRCSPMKGHSHVYWYRQLPEEGLKFMVYLQKENIIDESGMPKERFSAEFPKEGPSILRIQQVVRGDSAAYFCASSPLGASNQPQHFGDGTRLSIL.

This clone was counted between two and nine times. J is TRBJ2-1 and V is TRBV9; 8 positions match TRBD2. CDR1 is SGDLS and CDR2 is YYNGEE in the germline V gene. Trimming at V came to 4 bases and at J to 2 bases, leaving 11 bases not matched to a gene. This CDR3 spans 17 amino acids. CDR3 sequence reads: CASSFYGQAGAYNEQFF. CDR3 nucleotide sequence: TGTGCCAGCAGCTTCTACGGTCAAGCGGGGGCCTACAATGAGCAGTTCTTC.

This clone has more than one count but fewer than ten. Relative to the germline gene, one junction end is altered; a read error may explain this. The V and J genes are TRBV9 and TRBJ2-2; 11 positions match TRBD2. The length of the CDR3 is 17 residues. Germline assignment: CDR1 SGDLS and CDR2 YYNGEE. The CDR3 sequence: CASSVSTSGGNTGELFF. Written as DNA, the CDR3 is TGTGCCAGCAGCGTTTCTACTAGCGGGGGAAACACCGGGGAGTTGTTTTTT.

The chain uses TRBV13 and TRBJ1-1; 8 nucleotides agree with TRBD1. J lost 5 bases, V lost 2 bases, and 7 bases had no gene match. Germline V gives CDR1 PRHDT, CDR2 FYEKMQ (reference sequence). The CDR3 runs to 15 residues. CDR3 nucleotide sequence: TGTGCCAGCAGCTTATCCGGACAGGGAATTACTGAAGCTTTCTTT. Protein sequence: CASSLSGQGITEAFF. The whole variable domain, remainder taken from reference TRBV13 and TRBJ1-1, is AAGVIQSPRHLIKEKRETATLKCYPIPRHDTVYWYQQGPGQDPQFLISFYEKMQSDKGSIPDRFSAQQFSDYHSELNMSSLELGDSALYFCASSLSGQGITEAFFGQGTRLTVV.

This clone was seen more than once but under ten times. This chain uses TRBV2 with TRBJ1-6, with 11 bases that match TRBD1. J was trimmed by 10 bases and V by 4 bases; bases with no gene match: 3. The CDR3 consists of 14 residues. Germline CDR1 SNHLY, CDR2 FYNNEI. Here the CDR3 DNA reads TGTGCCAGCAGTGGGGACAGGGGGGGATCACCCCTCCACTTT. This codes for CASSGDRGGSPLHF.

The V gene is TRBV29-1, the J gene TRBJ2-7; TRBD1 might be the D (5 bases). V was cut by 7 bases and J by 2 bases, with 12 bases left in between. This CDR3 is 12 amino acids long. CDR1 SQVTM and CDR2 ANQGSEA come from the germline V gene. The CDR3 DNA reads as TGCAGCGGACTGACAGCTACCTACGAGCAGTACTTC. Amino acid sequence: CSGLTATYEQYF.

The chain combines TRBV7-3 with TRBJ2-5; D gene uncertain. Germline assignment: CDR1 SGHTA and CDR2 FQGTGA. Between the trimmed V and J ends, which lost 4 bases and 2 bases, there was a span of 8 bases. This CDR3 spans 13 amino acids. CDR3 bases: TGTGCCAGCAGCTCACTACCACAAGAGACCCAGTACTTC. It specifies CASSSLPQETQYF.

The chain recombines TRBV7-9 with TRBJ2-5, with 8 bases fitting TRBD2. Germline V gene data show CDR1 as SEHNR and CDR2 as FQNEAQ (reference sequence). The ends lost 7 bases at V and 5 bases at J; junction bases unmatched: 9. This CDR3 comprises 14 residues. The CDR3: CASTAGGVEETQYF. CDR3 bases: TGTGCCAGCACGGCGGGGGGCGTGGAGGAGACCCAGTACTTC.

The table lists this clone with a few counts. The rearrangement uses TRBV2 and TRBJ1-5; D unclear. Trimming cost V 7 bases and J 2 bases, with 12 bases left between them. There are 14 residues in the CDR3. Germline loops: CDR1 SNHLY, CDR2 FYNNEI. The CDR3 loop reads CASTAQPGNQPQHF. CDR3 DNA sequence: TGTGCCAGCACGGCACAGCCCGGCAATCAGCCCCAGCATTTT.

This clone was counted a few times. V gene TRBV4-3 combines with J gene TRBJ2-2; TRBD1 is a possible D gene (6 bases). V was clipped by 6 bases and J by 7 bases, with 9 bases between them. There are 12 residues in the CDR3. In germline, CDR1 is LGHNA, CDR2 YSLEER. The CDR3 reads CASRQGVGELFF. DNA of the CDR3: TGCGCCAGCAGACAGGGTGTCGGGGAGCTGTTTTTT.

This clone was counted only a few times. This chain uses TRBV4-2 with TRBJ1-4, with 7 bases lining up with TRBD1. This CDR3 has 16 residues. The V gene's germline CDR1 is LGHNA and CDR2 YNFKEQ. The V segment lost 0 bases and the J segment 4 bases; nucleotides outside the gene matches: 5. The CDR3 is CASSQEWDSLNEKLFF. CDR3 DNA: TGTGCCAGCAGCCAAGAATGGGACAGCCTTAATGAAAAACTGTTTTTT.

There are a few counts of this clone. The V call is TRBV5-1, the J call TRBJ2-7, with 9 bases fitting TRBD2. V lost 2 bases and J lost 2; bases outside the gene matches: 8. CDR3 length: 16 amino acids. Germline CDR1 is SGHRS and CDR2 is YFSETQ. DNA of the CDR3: TGCGCCAGCAGCTTAATGGCGGGGGGGAATACCTACGAGCAGTACTTC. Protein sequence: CASSLMAGGNTYEQYF. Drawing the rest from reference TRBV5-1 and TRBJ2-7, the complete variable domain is KAGVTQTPRYLIKTRGQQVTLSCSPISGHRSVSWYQQTPGQGLQFLFEYFSETQRNKGNFPGRFSGRQFSNSRSEMNVSTLELGDSALYLCASSLMAGGNTYEQYFGPGTRLTVT.

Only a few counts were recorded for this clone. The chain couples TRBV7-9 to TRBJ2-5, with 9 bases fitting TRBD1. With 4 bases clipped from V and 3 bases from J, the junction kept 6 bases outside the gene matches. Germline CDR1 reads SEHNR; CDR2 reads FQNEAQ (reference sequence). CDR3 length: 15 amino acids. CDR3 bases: TGTGCCAGCAGCTCACCGGGACAGGGAAAAGAGACCCAGTACTTC. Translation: CASSSPGQGKETQYF.

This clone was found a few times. This CDR3 reads CASSSLAGGPYYEQYF. DNA for the CDR3: TGTGCCAGCAGCTCTCTAGCGGGGGGGCCATACTACGAGCAGTACTTC. This chain uses TRBV7-2 with TRBJ2-7; TRBD2 aligns across 12 bases. V trimming: 4 bases; J trimming: 3 bases; junction bases outside the gene matches: 7. Germline lookup yields CDR1 SGHTA and CDR2 FQGNSA. The length of the CDR3 is 16 residues.

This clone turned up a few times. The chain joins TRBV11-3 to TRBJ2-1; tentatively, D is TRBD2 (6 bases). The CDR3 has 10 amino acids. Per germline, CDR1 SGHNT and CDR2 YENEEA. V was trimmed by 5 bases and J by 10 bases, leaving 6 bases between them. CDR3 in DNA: TGTGCCAGCAGCCTAGCGGAGCAGTTCTTC. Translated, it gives CASSLAEQFF.

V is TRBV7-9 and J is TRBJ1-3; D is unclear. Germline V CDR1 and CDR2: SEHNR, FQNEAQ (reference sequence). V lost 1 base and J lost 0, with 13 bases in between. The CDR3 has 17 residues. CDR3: CASSLGFDTSSGNTIYF. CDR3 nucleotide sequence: TGTGCCAGCAGCTTAGGTTTTGACACCAGCTCTGGAAACACCATATATTTT. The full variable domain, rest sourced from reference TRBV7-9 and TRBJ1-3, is DTGVSQNPRHKITKRGQNVTFRCDPISEHNRLYWYRQTLGQGPEFLTYFQNEAQLEKSRLLSDRFSAERPKGSFSTLEIQRTEQGDSAMYLCASSLGFDTSSGNTIYFGEGSWLTVV.

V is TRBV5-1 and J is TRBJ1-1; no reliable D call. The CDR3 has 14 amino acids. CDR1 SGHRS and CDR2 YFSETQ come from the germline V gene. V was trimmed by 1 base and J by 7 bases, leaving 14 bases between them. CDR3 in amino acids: CASSLSDSSYEAFF. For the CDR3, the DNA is TGCGCCAGCAGCTTGTCAGACTCCTCCTATGAAGCTTTCTTT.

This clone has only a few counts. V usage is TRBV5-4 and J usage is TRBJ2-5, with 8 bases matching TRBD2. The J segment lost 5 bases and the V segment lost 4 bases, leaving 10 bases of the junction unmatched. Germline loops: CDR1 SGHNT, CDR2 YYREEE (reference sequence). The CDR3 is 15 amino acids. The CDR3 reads CASSDDREGGETQYF. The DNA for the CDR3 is TGTGCCAGCAGCGACGATCGGGAGGGCGGTGAGACCCAGTACTTC.